This T cell receptor (beta chain) was sequenced for a study of CD8+ T cells in alopecia areata. Background on the study: For 6 to 18 months, tofacitinib was taken, and 6 months off drug followed.

Reverse transcribed after extraction, RNA yielded cDNA as the sequencing template. TCRdb's copy holds only in-frame clones and misses some; the assay was immunoSEQ multiplex PCR. The sample lists about 210,000 clones; 50% to 70% were seen once. Findings and limits, study-wide: Scalp clonality, together with expanded CD8+ clones among the top 100, fell significantly with tofacitinib. Unlike in mice, where it was clearer, TCR sharing across patients was less clear, possibly HLA-related.

Stated treatment: oral pan-JAK inhibitor, 5-10 mg twice daily. In germline, CDR1 is SQVTM, CDR2 ANQGSEA. The V end was cut by 7 bases, the J end by 4 bases, with 19 bases between. The CDR3 contains 14 residues. This clone was observed a handful of times. Its cognate antigen is unknown. The origin of this receptor is a human donor with alopecia areata. The chain links TRBV29-1 to TRBJ2-5; possibly TRBD1 or TRBD2 for D (5 bases each). The sequencing used CD4+ T cells sorted from blood, collected at week 4, from a patient treated with tofacitinib. CDR3 coding DNA: TGCAGCGCCAACGGCTTCGGGACCGGAGAGACCCAGTACTTC. Residues: CSANGFGTGETQYF.